A single sample is the source of the 13 T cell receptor beta chains below, sequenced in a study of T cells in Graves' hyperthyroidism and ophthalmopathy. TCR beta CDR3 sequences were amplified from RNA transcripts. RT-PCR in the first round (using the HTBI primer set) targeted the TCR CDR3. TCRdb reanalysed the multiplex PCR reads using MiXCR and keeps one entry per CDR3 protein. The table records 530,000 or so distinct CDR3 sequences, 17% of them present only once. Sequenced material: blood. Receptors originate from a woman between 18 and 29 years old with Graves' ophthalmopathy.

This clonotype was observed a few times. The chain is built from TRBV29-1 and TRBJ2-5; no reliable D call. V lost 4 bases, J lost 2 bases, and 8 bases lay in between. The CDR3 loop spans 12 amino acids. Germline V lookup: CDR1 SQVTM, CDR2 ANQGSEA. DNA of the CDR3: TGCAGCGTTGCTGGAGCACAAGAGACCCAGTACTTC. Amino acids: CSVAGAQETQYF.

This clonotype appeared many times. At one end, the junction sequence differs from germline, possibly due to a read error. CDR3 in DNA: TGTGCCAACAGCTTAGCCCGGGCCATGAACACTGAAGCTTTCTTT. Protein sequence: CANSLARAMNTEAFF. This chain joins TRBV11-2 and TRBJ1-1; D unclear. CDR3 length: 15 amino acids. CDR1 and CDR2 (germline): SGHAT, FQNNGV.

As concerns this clonotype: This may be a read error, as it is one base from a much larger clone. The chain carries TRBV5-8 and TRBJ2-7; the D is unclear. The CDR3 is 13 residues long. Germline-derived CDR1 and CDR2 are SGHTS and YDEGEE. The CDR3 bases are TGCGCCAGCAGCTTGGGGTTTACCTACGAGCGGTACTTC. Its protein product is CASSLGFTYERYF.

This clonotype came up a few times. The V and J genes are TRBV10-2 and TRBJ1-1; 9 bases fit TRBD1. Germline V gene sequence: CDR1 WSHSY, CDR2 SAAADI. Trimming took 6 bases from V and 4 from J; bases not matched to a gene: 9. The CDR3 has 15 amino acids. CDR3 residues: CASSLTGGDGTEAFF. The CDR3 nucleotides read TGCGCCAGCAGCCTTACAGGGGGCGACGGCACTGAAGCTTTCTTT.

The chain couples TRBV12-3 or TRBV12-4 to TRBJ2-1; maybe TRBD2 (5 bases). The CDR3 contains 16 residues. The V end was cut by 5 bases, the J end by 4 bases, with 18 bases between. The chain's CDR3 is CASSPATSGNYNEQFF. In nucleotides, the CDR3 is TGTGCCAGCAGTCCAGCTACGAGCGGAAATTACAATGAGCAGTTCTTC.

The rearrangement links TRBV20-1 to TRBJ2-1; D may be TRBD1 (5 bases). V was pared by 2 bases and J by 5 bases, with 10 bases between. The CDR3 has 13 residues. Germline V lookup: CDR1 DFQATT, CDR2 SNEGSKA (reference sequence). The chain's CDR3 is CSARRGADNEQFF. CDR3 bases: TGCAGTGCTAGAAGGGGCGCGGACAATGAGCAGTTCTTC.

The chain has TRBV7-2 and TRBJ1-4, with TRBD1 identical over 8 bases. The V and J ends lost 3 bases and 0 bases, in that order; junction bases with no gene match: 15. The CDR3 loop spans 20 amino acids. Per the germline V gene, CDR1 is SGHTA and CDR2 is FQGNSA. CDR3 region: CASSFGITRRDRSTNEKLFF. In DNA form, the CDR3 reads TGTGCCAGCAGCTTTGGGATAACTCGAAGGGACAGGTCAACTAATGAAAAACTGTTTTTT.

This sequence joins TRBV25-1 and TRBJ2-3, with TRBD2 matching 8 bases. Germline V CDR1 and CDR2: MGHDK, SYGVNS. Trimming cost V 4 bases and J 6 bases; bases outside gene matches: 9. The CDR3 is made up of 15 amino acids. The CDR3 region has the DNA TGTGCCAGCAGTGGGCCGGGACTAGGAAGGGATACGCAGTATTTT. This codes for CASSGPGLGRDTQYF. Based on the CDR3 plus reference TRBV25-1 and TRBJ2-3, the full variable domain is EADIYQTPRYLVIGTGKKITLECSQTMGHDKMYWYQQDPGMELHLIHYSYGVNSTEKGDLSSESTVSRIRTEHFPLTLESARPSHTSQYLCASSGPGLGRDTQYFGPGTRLTVL.

This clonotype was found a few times. The gene calls are TRBV27 and TRBJ1-2; 11 positions match TRBD1. The V and J ends lost 5 bases and 4 bases, in that order; junction bases with no gene match: 9. The CDR3 is 16 amino acids. Germline lookup yields CDR1 MNHEY and CDR2 SMNVEV (reference sequence). The CDR3 loop is CASSPRRGQGGYGYTF. The CDR3 DNA is TGTGCCAGCAGTCCCCGAAGGGGACAGGGGGGCTATGGCTACACCTTC.

This clonotype has just one count. The chain recombines TRBV7-3 with TRBJ1-1; perhaps TRBD1 as D (5 bases). This CDR3 spans 17 amino acids. The germline V and J ends were trimmed by 5 bases and 1 base, with 20 bases remaining between them. The germline V gene has CDR1 SGHTA and CDR2 FQGTGA. The CDR3 DNA is TGTGCCAGCAGCCCCGAGTGGGGGGGAATACAGAACACTGAAGCTTTCTTT. This codes for CASSPEWGGIQNTEAFF.

This clonotype has just a few counts. V and J are TRBV6-2 or TRBV6-3 and TRBJ2-5; TRBD2 agrees at 10 bases. Germline V gives CDR1 MNHEY, CDR2 SVGEGT. The ends lost 7 bases at V and 1 base at J; junction bases unmatched: 9. The CDR3 runs to 16 residues. The CDR3 sequence is CASKRGTSEFQETQYF. The CDR3, as DNA: TGTGCCAGCAAAAGAGGGACTAGCGAATTCCAAGAGACCCAGTACTTC.

This clonotype showed up many times. This sequence joins TRBV12-3 or TRBV12-4 and TRBJ1-3; D unclear. This CDR3 comprises 14 residues. Trimming cost V 2 bases and J 4 bases, with 9 bases left between them. Here the CDR3 DNA reads TGTGCCAGCAGTTTAACCCGTTCCGGAAACACCATATATTTT. Translation gives CASSLTRSGNTIYF.

In its sample, this clonotype was seen many times. The rearrangement joins TRBV27 to TRBJ1-1; 7 bases fit TRBD1. CDR3 length: 14 amino acids. Germline trimming cut 4 bases from V and 4 bases from J; bases unmatched to any gene: 6. CDR1 and CDR2 from the germline V gene are MNHEY and SMNVEV (reference sequence). The CDR3 here is CASSSGTAGTEAFF. The DNA of the CDR3 is TGTGCCAGCAGTTCCGGGACAGCGGGCACTGAAGCTTTCTTT.